This T cell receptor beta chain was retrieved from a study of blood T cell repertoires in COVID-19. Overall study context: The study drew acute and convalescent COVID-19 samples from the United States, Italy and Spain. The analysed material was cDNA or gDNA that came from T cells, B-cell-depleted T cells, or PBMCs.

V gave up 5 bases and J gave up 3 bases, with 2 bases separating them. The CDR3 is 10 amino acids. In germline, CDR1 is SQVTM, CDR2 ANQGSEA. The method was immunoSEQ multiplex PCR; TCRdb's version includes in-frame clones alone and lacks a portion of them. The data contain 150,000 to 200,000 clones, roughly 89% of them singletons. This TCR derives from a man in his fifties or sixties with acute or convalescent COVID-19. The chain couples TRBV29-1 to TRBJ2-1; no definite D call. Material for sequencing was peripheral blood. The CDR3 coding sequence is TGCAGCGTTTACTACAATGAGCAGTTCTTC. It encodes CSVYYNEQFF.